The clone carrying this TCR beta chain turned up a few times. Antigen: not known. This specimen belongs to a study of cytomegalovirus exposure and HLA in healthy donors. Study-level results: Reportedly, fewer N-insertions than the approximately 690-donor mean appeared in an Asian-associated ancestry cluster in a later analysis. Accurate predictions that matched the HLA-A and HLA-B alleles of most subjects were reportedly made from TCR beta sequences. One cluster of highly shared sequence variants probably arose as a sequencing artifact. Among the most significant clusters, several appeared linked to common viral pathogens in a later analysis.

Primers: 60 Vbeta forward and 13 Jbeta reverse. Only in-frame clones appear in the TCRdb table, and some are missing; sequencing was by immunoSEQ multiplex PCR. Of over 150,000 clones listed, roughly 80% were seen once; the top ten hold about 4.5%. The sample was PBMCs. The TCR was taken from a man aged 40-55 years in good health and CMV-seronegative.

The CDR3 sequence: CASSNPPSPSNEQFF. The CDR3 DNA is TGTGCCAGCAGCAACCCGCCGAGTCCTTCCAATGAGCAGTTCTTC. The gene calls are TRBV21-1 and TRBJ2-1; TRBD2, the table's D call, lacks a check against the DNA. TRBV21-1 is marked as a pseudogene. The CDR3 is 15 residues long.